The 30 T cell receptor beta chains reported below all come from one sample, sequenced in a study of T cells in women clearing cervical HPV infection. Profiling relied on immunoSEQ multiplex PCR, and the TCRdb table lists in-frame clones only, not all of them. The sample holds under 45,000 clones. The source material was blood buffy coat. These receptors were collected from a woman aged 18-70 years with a cervical HPV16 infection that either progressed to CIN3+ or cleared (not recorded which).

Details on this clone: One end of the junction fails to match germline, which may point to a read error. Sequencing ends 3 residues short of the CDR3 end; the germline J gene provides the rest. The same CDR3 can be traced to other DNA sequences in this sample. The J gene is TRBJ1-3, the V gene TRBV19, with D possibly matching TRBD1 (6 bases). Germline V CDR1 and CDR2: LNHDA, SQIVND (reference sequence). There are 15 residues in the CDR3. CDR3 DNA (partial): TGTGCCAGTAGTATAACAGGGAACTCTGGAAACACG. Its protein product is CASSITGNSGNT. From start to end, the CDR3 is CASSITGNSGNTIYF.

On this clone: The read falls 3 residues short of the CDR3 end, and the missing part is taken from the germline J gene. This sample also contains other DNA sequences that code for the same CDR3. The genes are TRBV10-3 and TRBJ1-3; D may be TRBD1 (6 bases). This CDR3 comprises 13 residues. Trimming removed 8 bases at V and 3 bases at J, with 11 bases between. The germline V gene encodes CDR1 ENHRY and CDR2 SYGVKD. The CDR3 spells CAISGASGNTIYF. CDR3 DNA (partial): TGTGCCATCTCAGGGGCTAGTGGAAACACC.

On this clone: With the read ending 3 residues before the CDR3 end, the germline J gene is used to fill in that end. J is TRBJ1-1 and V is TRBV5-1; no clear D. The CDR3 contains 14 residues. V was pared by 2 bases and J by 0 bases, with 8 bases between. Germline loops: CDR1 SGHRS, CDR2 YFSETQ. The sequenced CDR3 bases are TGCGCCAGCAGCTTAAGGCTCATGAACACTGAA. Its translation: CASSLRLMNTE. The full CDR3 reads CASSLRLMNTEAFF.

As concerns this clone: The read gets to within 3 residues of the CDR3 end, and the germline J gene fills in the rest. The genes are TRBV4-1 and TRBJ1-5; D is uncertain. CDR3 length: 12 amino acids. Deletions cut 5 bases from V and 7 bases from J, with 9 bases between. The germline V gene encodes CDR1 MGHRA and CDR2 YSYEKL. CDR3 DNA, as far as it was read: TGCGCCAGCAGCTACCACGGGCAGCCC. Encoded protein: CASSYHGQP. The entire CDR3 sequence reads CASSYHGQPQHF.

The part of the CDR3 DNA that was read is TGTGCCAGCAGCCCCGGAGAGGGGGCGAACACCGGGGAG. It yields the protein CASSPGEGANTGE. The entire CDR3 protein is CASSPGEGANTGELFF. The V call is TRBV13, the J call TRBJ2-2; tentatively, D is TRBD1 (6 bases). Read coverage stops 3 residues before the CDR3 terminus; the germline J gene supplies the remainder. Germline CDR1 and CDR2: PRHDT and FYEKMQ (reference sequence). Trimming pared 5 bases from V and 0 bases from J, leaving 13 bases between. The CDR3 is made up of 16 amino acids.

Comment on this clone: The read falls 3 residues short of the CDR3 end, and the missing part is taken from the germline J gene. The J gene is TRBJ2-7, the V gene TRBV7-6; possibly TRBD2 for D (6 bases). The CDR3 runs 15 residues. V shed 3 bases and J shed 5 bases, with 17 bases lying between them. Germline V gene sequence: CDR1 SGHVS, CDR2 FNYEAQ. CDR3 bases read: TGTGCCAGCAGCTTGATGATGGGCAGGGAGGACGAG. Its translation is CASSLMMGREDE. In full, the CDR3 is CASSLMMGREDEQYF.

As concerns this clone: The CDR3 end falls 3 residues outside the read, so it is completed with the germline J gene. The chain carries TRBV5-1 and TRBJ2-7; the D gene is possibly TRBD1 (6 bases). The CDR3 spans 14 residues. V was clipped by 4 bases and J by 0 bases, with 11 bases between them. The germline gives CDR1 SGHRS, CDR2 YFSETQ. The part of the CDR3 DNA that was read is TGCGCCAGCAGCGACCGGGACACCTCCTACGAG. Translating it yields CASSDRDTSYE. The entire CDR3 protein reads CASSDRDTSYEQYF. Full variable domain (missing parts from reference TRBV5-1 and TRBJ2-7): KAGVTQTPRYLIKTRGQQVTLSCSPISGHRSVSWYQQTPGQGLQFLFEYFSETQRNKGNFPGRFSGRQFSNSRSEMNVSTLELGDSALYLCASSDRDTSYEQYFGPGTRLTVT.

Comment on this clone: Read data end 3 residues before the CDR3 end; the end is taken from the germline J gene. J is TRBJ1-4 and V is TRBV5-4, with 8 bases aligning to TRBD1. This CDR3 spans 11 amino acids. Germline V CDR1 and CDR2: SGHNT, YYREEE (reference sequence). CDR3 residues: CASSLQGELFF. Incomplete CDR3 DNA: TGTGCCAGCAGCTTACAGGGGGAA.

As concerns this clone: The missing CDR3 end, 3 residues past where the read stops, is filled in from the germline J gene. The chain recombines TRBV29-1 with TRBJ1-2; perhaps TRBD1 as D (5 bases). The germline V gene has CDR1 SQVTM and CDR2 ANQGSEA. Trimming shortened V by 5 bases and J by 6 bases, and 10 bases separated the two germline ends. The CDR3 is 11 amino acids. Incomplete CDR3 DNA: TGCAGCGTTAACCAGGGTGATGGC. Translation gives CSVNQGDG. The CDR3 as a whole reads CSVNQGDGYTF.

Points on this clone: Sequencing ends 3 residues short of the CDR3 end; the germline J gene provides the rest. The chain uses TRBV7-1 and TRBJ1-2; tentative D call: TRBD1 (5 bases). TRBV7-1 counts as an open reading frame of uncertain function. The CDR3 loop spans 20 amino acids. CDR3 in amino acids: CASSSAQLRTSGATTDTYTF. CDR3 DNA, as far as it was read: TGTGCCAGCAGCTCTGCCCAACTAAGGACTAGCGGGGCCACCACAGATACC.

Note on this clone: The sequence runs out 3 residues before the end of the CDR3; the remainder is reconstructed from the germline J gene. The rearrangement links TRBV15 to TRBJ2-1, with 10 bases identical to TRBD1. V shed 2 bases, J shed 4 bases, and the junction held 5 bases outside the gene matches. CDR1 LNHNV and CDR2 YYDKDF come from the germline V gene (reference sequence). The CDR3 is 16 amino acids. The CDR3 DNA, read in part, is TGTGCCACCAGCAGATCCCGACAGGGGGCTTACAATGAG. This translates into CATSRSRQGAYNE. The CDR3 in full is CATSRSRQGAYNEQFF.

This clone is labeled medium-sized based on frequency. The read comes to an end 3 residues before the CDR3 does, leaving the germline J gene to fill in the end. V and J are TRBV5-5 and TRBJ1-6; D is uncertain. Germline CDR1 reads SGHKS; CDR2 reads YYEKEE (reference sequence). The CDR3 has 12 residues. V shed 5 bases and J shed 7 bases, with 7 bases lying between them. CDR3 in amino acids: CASSHGNSPLHF. The sequenced CDR3 bases are TGTGCCAGCAGTCACGGGAATTCACCC.

The CDR3 DNA, read in part, is TGTGCCAGTAGTATTAGTGGCGGGTCCTACAATGAG. This translates into CASSISGGSYNE. The full CDR3 reads CASSISGGSYNEQFF. The chain employs TRBV19 and TRBJ2-1; D is perhaps TRBD2 (5 bases). The CDR3 end falls 3 residues outside the read, so it is completed with the germline J gene. Per germline, CDR1 LNHDA and CDR2 SQIVND (reference sequence). The CDR3 contains 15 residues. V lost 3 bases and J 1 base, leaving 10 bases between the germline ends.

With respect to this clone: The sequence runs out 3 residues before the end of the CDR3; the remainder is reconstructed from the germline J gene. Other DNA sequences within the sample encode an identical CDR3. The V gene is TRBV18, the J gene TRBJ1-4, with TRBD1 matching 7 bases. This CDR3 has 15 amino acids. Germline V gives CDR1 KGHSH, CDR2 LQKENI. CDR3 sequence: CASSHRDRPYSPLFF. CDR3 DNA (partial): TGTGCCAGCTCCCACCGGGACAGACCCTATTCACCA.

About this clone: The CDR3 goes on 3 residues after the read ends, and that part is filled in from the germline J gene. The chain links TRBV30 to TRBJ2-7; 9 bases align to TRBD2. Germline V lookup: CDR1 GTSNPN, CDR2 SVGIG (reference sequence). The CDR3 totals 14 residues. The ends lost 1 base at V and 2 bases at J; junction bases unmatched: 3. CDR3 DNA, as far as it was read: TGTGCCTGGAGTGCAGCGGGAGGCGCCTACGAG. Translation: CAWSAAGGAYE. The complete CDR3 sequence is CAWSAAGGAYEQYF.

Worth noting for this clone: Read sequence stops 3 residues before the CDR3 end, and the germline J gene provides the missing end. The rearrangement uses TRBV10-2 and TRBJ1-1; the match to TRBD1 covers 8 bases. Germline V gene data show CDR1 as WSHSY and CDR2 as SAAADI. After removal of 6 bases from V and 4 bases from J, the junction contained 4 bases not matched to a gene. The CDR3 consists of 13 residues. The CDR3 loop is CASSWTGLTEAFF. Incomplete CDR3 DNA: TGCGCCAGCAGCTGGACAGGGCTCACTGAA.

As for this clone: The CDR3 is cut off 3 residues early in the read; its end comes from the germline J gene. This chain joins TRBV7-9 and TRBJ1-2; 9 bases agree with TRBD1. In germline, CDR1 is SEHNR, CDR2 FQNEAQ (reference sequence). The CDR3 extends over 12 amino acids. V was pared by 4 bases and J by 6 bases, with 0 bases of the junction left unmatched. Incomplete CDR3 DNA: TGTGCCAGCAGCTGGGACAGGGATGGC. This encodes CASSWDRDG. In full, the CDR3 reads CASSWDRDGYTF.

About this clone: The read ends 3 residues early relative to the CDR3; the germline J gene fills the gap. This chain connects TRBV20-1 to TRBJ2-3, with 11 bases identical to TRBD2. CDR1 and CDR2 from the germline V gene are DFQATT and SNEGSKA (reference sequence). The CDR3 spans 14 residues. V lost 0 bases, J lost 8 bases, and 4 bases stayed unmatched. This chain's CDR3 is CSARETSGKSTQYF. Incomplete CDR3 DNA: TGCAGTGCTAGAGAGACTAGCGGGAAAAGTACG.

The CDR3 reads CAWSVLGSNIQYF. Incomplete CDR3 DNA: TGTGCCTGGAGTGTACTCGGGTCAAACATT. The genes are TRBV30 and TRBJ2-4; no firm D call. The read falls 3 residues short of the CDR3 end, and the missing part is taken from the germline J gene. This CDR3 contains 13 residues. CDR1 and CDR2 from the germline V gene are GTSNPN and SVGIG (reference sequence). V lost 0 bases and J 6 bases, leaving 9 bases between the germline ends.

On this clone itself: The read stops 3 residues short of the end of the CDR3; the missing end is completed from the germline J gene. This chain connects TRBV30 to TRBJ1-2; 8 bases agree with TRBD1. The CDR3 extends over 13 amino acids. After removal of 0 bases from V and 4 bases from J, the junction contained 1 base not matched to a gene. Germline V gene lookup returns CDR1 GTSNPN and CDR2 SVGIG (reference sequence). The CDR3 loop reads CAWSVGQGYGYTF. The sequenced part of the CDR3 DNA is TGTGCCTGGAGTGTAGGACAGGGCTATGGC. Full variable domain (rest looked up from reference TRBV30 and TRBJ1-2): SQTIHQWPATLVQPVGSPLSLECTVEGTSNPNLYWYRQAAGRGLQLLFYSVGIGQISSEVPQNLSASRPQDRQFILSSKKLLLSDSGFYLCAWSVGQGYGYTFGSGTRLTVV.

Notes on this clone: The CDR3 end falls 3 residues outside the read, so it is completed with the germline J gene. This chain joins TRBV10-3 and TRBJ1-2; D remains unclear. This CDR3 spans 14 amino acids. CDR1 and CDR2 (germline): ENHRY, SYGVKD. The CDR3 here is CAISEGSAGGDYTF. Incomplete CDR3 DNA: TGTGCCATCAGTGAGGGGTCAGCGGGAGGTGAC.

Concerning this clone: The read stops 3 residues short of the end of the CDR3; the missing end is completed from the germline J gene. The chain uses TRBV7-4 and TRBJ1-1; 8 bases align to TRBD1. Germline CDR1 reads SGHVT; CDR2 reads SQSDAQ. The J segment lost 4 bases and the V segment lost 5 bases, leaving 6 bases of the junction unmatched. This CDR3 has 14 residues. CDR3 in amino acids: CASSVWTGSTEAFF. Partial CDR3 DNA: TGTGCCAGCAGCGTGTGGACAGGGTCCACTGAA.

About this clone: With the read ending 3 residues before the CDR3 end, the germline J gene is used to fill in that end. The chain uses TRBV20-1 and TRBJ1-1; D perhaps matches TRBD1 (5 bases). CDR3 length equals 15 residues. V lost 4 bases to trimming and J lost 0 bases, with 15 bases between them. Germline V gives CDR1 DFQATT, CDR2 SNEGSKA (reference sequence). The CDR3 is CSATPSTGMNTEAFF. The part of the CDR3 DNA that was read is TGCAGTGCTACCCCGTCCACAGGTATGAACACTGAA.

To note about this clone: The read finishes 3 residues shy of the CDR3 end, and the germline J gene is used to complete it. V usage is TRBV30 and J usage is TRBJ1-5; D not resolved. CDR1 is GTSNPN, CDR2 SVGIG, per germline (reference sequence). This CDR3 spans 13 amino acids. The V and J ends lost 5 bases and 0 bases respectively, with 8 bases between them. The CDR3 spells CAWQADSNQPQHF. The CDR3 bases that were read are TGTGCCTGGCAGGCAGATAGCAATCAGCCC.

Notes on this clone: The read comes to an end 3 residues before the CDR3 does, leaving the germline J gene to fill in the end. The V gene is TRBV19, the J gene TRBJ1-1, with 9 bases matching TRBD1. The V gene's germline CDR1 is LNHDA and CDR2 SQIVND (reference sequence). The trim removed 9 bases at V and 3 bases at J, leaving 11 bases unmatched. The CDR3 contains 15 residues. The sequenced CDR3 bases are TGTGCCAGCAACCGCCGCCGGGACAGGGACACTGAA. Translated, it gives CASNRRRDRDTE. The complete CDR3 protein is CASNRRRDRDTEAFF.

Note on this clone: The missing CDR3 end, 3 residues past where the read stops, is filled in from the germline J gene. The J gene is TRBJ1-5, the V gene TRBV6-1; D might be TRBD1 (6 bases). The V end was cut by 4 bases, the J end by 2 bases, with 9 bases between. CDR1 is MNHNS and CDR2 is SASEGT in the germline V gene. The CDR3 spans 14 residues. CDR3 residues: CASSVYRGNQPQHF. The DNA read from the CDR3 is TGTGCCAGCAGTGTCTACAGGGGCAATCAGCCC.

Note on this clone: The missing CDR3 end, 3 residues past where the read stops, is filled in from the germline J gene. This chain joins TRBV6-1 and TRBJ1-1; 10 bases are shared with TRBD1. The V and J ends lost 4 bases and 3 bases, in that order; junction bases with no gene match: 2. The CDR3 length is 14 residues. The germline V gene encodes CDR1 MNHNS and CDR2 SASEGT. The covered CDR3 bases are TGTGCCAGCAGTGCGGGACAGGGGCACACTGAA. As protein: CASSAGQGHTE. The CDR3 in its entirety is CASSAGQGHTEAFF.

On this clone itself: The CDR3 extends 3 residues past the end of the read, so its final part is completed from the germline J gene. The gene calls are TRBV7-9 and TRBJ2-2; D unresolved. Trimming left V 5 bases short and J 0 bases short, with 7 bases between. The germline V gene has CDR1 SEHNR and CDR2 FQNEAQ (reference sequence). The CDR3 loop spans 14 amino acids. CDR3 amino acids: CASSPVTNTGELFF. CDR3 DNA, as far as it was read: TGTGCCAGCAGCCCAGTCACGAACACCGGGGAG.

To note about this clone: The read ends 3 residues shy of where the CDR3 ends; the end is completed using the germline J gene. The chain links TRBV20-1 to TRBJ2-3, with 7 nucleotides matching TRBD1. Looked up from germline, CDR1 is DFQATT and CDR2 is SNEGSKA (reference sequence). V lost 5 bases and J lost 1; bases outside the gene matches: 6. The CDR3 is 14 residues long. The CDR3 spells CSAGQESRTDTQYF. The CDR3 bases that were read are TGCAGTGCTGGACAGGAAAGTCGCACAGATACG.

On this clone itself: The read ends 3 residues before the CDR3 terminus; that terminus is restored from the germline J gene. The chain combines TRBV19 with TRBJ1-2, with D maybe TRBD1 (5 bases). The CDR3 totals 15 residues. The V gene's germline CDR1 is LNHDA and CDR2 SQIVND (reference sequence). The CDR3 DNA, read in part, is TGTGCCAGTAGTATAGGCAGCGGCGGGGGGGATACC. This codes for CASSIGSGGGDT. The entire CDR3 is CASSIGSGGGDTYTF.